This T cell receptor (beta chain) originates from a study of blood T cell repertoires in COVID-19. Study details: Samples came from the United States, Italy and Spain, spanning acute and convalescent COVID-19.

Original processing notes: Cell counts per sample came from amplifying reference gene primers. Produced via immunoSEQ multiplex PCR; TCRdb's table is partial and in-frame only. The V and J calls and clone size are taken from that table; D and trimming were inferred from the DNA. This repertoire shows roughly 100,000 clones, less than 80% found once; its top ten account for 20% to 25%. CDR1 is MNHEY, CDR2 SVGAGI, per germline. V lost 5 bases and J 0 bases, leaving 11 bases between the germline ends. This CDR3 comprises 15 residues. The receptor comes from a man aged 70-80 years with active or convalescent COVID-19. Source material: peripheral blood. V gene TRBV6-5 combines with J gene TRBJ2-1; a weak D match, TRBD2 (5 bases). For the CDR3, the DNA is TGTGCCAGCAGTCCTAGCTCTAGCTCCTACAATGAGCAGTTCTTC. Its protein product is CASSPSSSSYNEQFF.